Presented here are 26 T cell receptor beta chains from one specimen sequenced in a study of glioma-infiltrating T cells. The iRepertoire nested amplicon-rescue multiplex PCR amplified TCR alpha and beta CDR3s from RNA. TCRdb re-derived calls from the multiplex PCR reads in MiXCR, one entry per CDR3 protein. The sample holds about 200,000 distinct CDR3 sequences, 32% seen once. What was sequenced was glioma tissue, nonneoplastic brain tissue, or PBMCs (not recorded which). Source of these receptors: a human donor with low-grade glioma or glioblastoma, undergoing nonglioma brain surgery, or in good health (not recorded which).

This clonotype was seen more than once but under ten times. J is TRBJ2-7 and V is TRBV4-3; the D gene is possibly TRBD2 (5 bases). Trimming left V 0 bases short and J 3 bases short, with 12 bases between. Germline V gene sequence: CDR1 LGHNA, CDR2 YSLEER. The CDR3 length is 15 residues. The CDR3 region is CASSQDLASRYEQYF. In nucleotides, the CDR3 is TGCGCCAGCAGCCAAGATCTCGCTAGCCGCTACGAGCAGTACTTC.

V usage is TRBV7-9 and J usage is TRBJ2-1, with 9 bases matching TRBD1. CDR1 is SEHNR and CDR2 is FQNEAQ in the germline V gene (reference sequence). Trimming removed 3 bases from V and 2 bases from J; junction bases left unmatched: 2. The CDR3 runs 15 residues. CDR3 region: CASSFWTGAYNEQFF. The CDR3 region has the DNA TGTGCCAGCAGCTTTTGGACAGGGGCCTACAATGAGCAGTTCTTC.

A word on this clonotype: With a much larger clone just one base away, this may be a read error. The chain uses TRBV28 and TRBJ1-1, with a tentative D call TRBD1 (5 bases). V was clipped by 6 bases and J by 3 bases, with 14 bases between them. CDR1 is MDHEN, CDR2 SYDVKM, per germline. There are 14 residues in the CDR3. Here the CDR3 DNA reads TGTGCCAGCAGCCTGGGGGGGACGGACACTGAAGCTTTCTTT. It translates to CASSLGGTDTEAFF.

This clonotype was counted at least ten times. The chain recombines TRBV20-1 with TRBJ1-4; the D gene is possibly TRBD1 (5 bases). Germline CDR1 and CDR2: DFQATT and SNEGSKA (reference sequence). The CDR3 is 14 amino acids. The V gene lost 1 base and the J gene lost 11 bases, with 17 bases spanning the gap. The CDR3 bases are TGCAGTGCTAGAGTGCCCCTGGGGGTTGAGAAACTGTTTTTT. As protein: CSARVPLGVEKLFF.

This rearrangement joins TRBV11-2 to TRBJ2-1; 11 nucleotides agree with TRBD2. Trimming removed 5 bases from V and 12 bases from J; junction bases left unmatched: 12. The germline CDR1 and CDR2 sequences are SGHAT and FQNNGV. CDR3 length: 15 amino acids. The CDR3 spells CASSPASGRRLGQFF. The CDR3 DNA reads TGTGCCAGCAGCCCCGCTAGCGGGAGGCGCCTAGGGCAGTTCTTC.

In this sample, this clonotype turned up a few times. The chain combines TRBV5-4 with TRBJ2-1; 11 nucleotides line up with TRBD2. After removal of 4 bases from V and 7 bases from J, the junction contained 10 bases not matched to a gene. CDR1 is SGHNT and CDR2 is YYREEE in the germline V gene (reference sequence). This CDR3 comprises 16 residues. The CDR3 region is CASSQGLAENLNEQFF. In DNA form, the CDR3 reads TGTGCCAGCAGCCAGGGACTAGCGGAGAACTTAAATGAGCAGTTCTTC.

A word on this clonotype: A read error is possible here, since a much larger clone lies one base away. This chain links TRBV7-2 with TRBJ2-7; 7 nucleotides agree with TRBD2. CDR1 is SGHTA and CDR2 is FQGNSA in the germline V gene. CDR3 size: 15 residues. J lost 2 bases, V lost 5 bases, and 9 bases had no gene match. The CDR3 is CASSQTSTPTYEQYF. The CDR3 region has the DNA TGTGCCAGCAGCCAGACTAGCACTCCGACCTACGAGCAGTACTTC.

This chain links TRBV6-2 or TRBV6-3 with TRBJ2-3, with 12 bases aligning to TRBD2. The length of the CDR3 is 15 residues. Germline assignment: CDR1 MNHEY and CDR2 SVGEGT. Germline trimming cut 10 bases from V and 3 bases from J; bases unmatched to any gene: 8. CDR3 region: CANRYLAGGTDTQYF. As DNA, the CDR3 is TGTGCCAACAGATACCTAGCGGGAGGGACAGATACGCAGTATTTT.

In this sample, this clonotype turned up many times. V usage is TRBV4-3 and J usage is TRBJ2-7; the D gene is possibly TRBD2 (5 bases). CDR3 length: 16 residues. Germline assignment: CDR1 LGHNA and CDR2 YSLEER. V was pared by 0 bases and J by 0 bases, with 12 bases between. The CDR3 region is CASSQDSGGRSYEQYF. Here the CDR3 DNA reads TGCGCCAGCAGCCAAGACTCGGGCGGGCGCTCCTACGAGCAGTACTTC.

The CDR3 DNA reads TGTGCCAGCACAGCCGGGACGTCAACTAATGAAAAACTGTTTTTT. Translation gives CASTAGTSTNEKLFF. The gene calls are TRBV6-2 or TRBV6-3 and TRBJ1-4; D perhaps matches TRBD1 (5 bases). CDR1 and CDR2 from the germline V gene are MNHEY and SVGEGT. The CDR3 contains 15 residues. Trimming left V 7 bases short and J 0 bases short, with 12 bases between.

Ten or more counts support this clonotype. Here the CDR3 reads CASSFKGTLSYEQYF. The DNA of the CDR3 is TGTGCCAGCAGTTTTAAGGGGACACTCTCCTACGAGCAGTACTTC. V is TRBV27 and J is TRBJ2-7, with a tentative D call TRBD1 (6 bases). V lost 3 bases and J lost 0, with 12 bases in between. Looked up from germline, CDR1 is MNHEY and CDR2 is SMNVEV (reference sequence). CDR3 length: 15 residues.

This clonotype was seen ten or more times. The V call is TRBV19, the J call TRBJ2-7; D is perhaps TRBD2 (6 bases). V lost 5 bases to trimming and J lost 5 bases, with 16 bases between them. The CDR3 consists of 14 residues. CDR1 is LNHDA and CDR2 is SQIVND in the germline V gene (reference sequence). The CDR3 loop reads CASSPFPGGNEQYF. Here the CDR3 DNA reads TGTGCCAGTAGTCCCTTCCCCGGGGGTAACGAGCAGTACTTC.

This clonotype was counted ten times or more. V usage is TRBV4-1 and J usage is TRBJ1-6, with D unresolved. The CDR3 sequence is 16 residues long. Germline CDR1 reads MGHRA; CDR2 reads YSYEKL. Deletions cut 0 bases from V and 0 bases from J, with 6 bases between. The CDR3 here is CASSQEAYSYNSPLHF. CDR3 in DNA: TGCGCCAGCAGCCAAGAAGCCTACTCCTATAATTCACCCCTCCACTTT.

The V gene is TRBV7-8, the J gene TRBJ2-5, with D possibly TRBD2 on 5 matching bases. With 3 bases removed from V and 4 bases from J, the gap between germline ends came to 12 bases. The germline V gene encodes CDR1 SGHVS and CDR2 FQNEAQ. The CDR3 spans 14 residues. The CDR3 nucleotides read TGTGCCAGCAGCTTCTACGAGGGTGGAGAGACCCAGTACTTC. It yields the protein CASSFYEGGETQYF.

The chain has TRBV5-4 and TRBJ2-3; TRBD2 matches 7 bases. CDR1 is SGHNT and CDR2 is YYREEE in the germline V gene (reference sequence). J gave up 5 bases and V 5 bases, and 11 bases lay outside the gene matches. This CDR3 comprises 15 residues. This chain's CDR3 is CASRPGGGYRDTQYF. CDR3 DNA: TGTGCCAGCAGACCGGGAGGCGGGTACCGAGATACGCAGTATTTT.

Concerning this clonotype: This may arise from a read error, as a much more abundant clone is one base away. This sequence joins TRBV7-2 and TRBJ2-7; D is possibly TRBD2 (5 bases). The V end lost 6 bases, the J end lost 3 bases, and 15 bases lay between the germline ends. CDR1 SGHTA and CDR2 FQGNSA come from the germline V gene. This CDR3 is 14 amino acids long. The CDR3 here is CTSRTLERSYEQYF. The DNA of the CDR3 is TGTACCAGCAGGACCCTAGAGCGGAGCTACGAGCAGTACTTC.

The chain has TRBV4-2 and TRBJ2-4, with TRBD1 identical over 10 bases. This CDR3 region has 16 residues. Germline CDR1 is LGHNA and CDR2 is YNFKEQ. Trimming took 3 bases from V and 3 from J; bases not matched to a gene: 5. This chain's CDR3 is CASSQPGTGDKNIQYF. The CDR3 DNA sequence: TGTGCCAGCAGCCAGCCCGGGACAGGGGACAAAAACATTCAGTACTTC.

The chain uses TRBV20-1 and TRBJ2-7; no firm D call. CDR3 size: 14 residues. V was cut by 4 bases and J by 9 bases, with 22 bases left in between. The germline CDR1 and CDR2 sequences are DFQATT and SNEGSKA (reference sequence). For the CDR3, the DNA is TGCAGTGCTATAGAGGCCCCCCTTGGATTAGGGCAGTACTTC. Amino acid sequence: CSAIEAPLGLGQYF.

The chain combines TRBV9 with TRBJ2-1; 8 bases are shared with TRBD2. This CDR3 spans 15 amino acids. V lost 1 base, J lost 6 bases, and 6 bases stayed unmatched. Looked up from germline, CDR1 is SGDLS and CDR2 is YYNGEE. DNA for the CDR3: TGTGCCAGCAGCGTAAGCGGGAGCTCGGGCAATGAGCAGTTCTTC. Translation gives CASSVSGSSGNEQFF.

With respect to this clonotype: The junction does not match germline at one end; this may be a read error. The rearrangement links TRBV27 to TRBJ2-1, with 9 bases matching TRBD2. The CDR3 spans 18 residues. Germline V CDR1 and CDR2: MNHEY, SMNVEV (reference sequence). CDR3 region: CASSPLPYSGSSYNDQFF. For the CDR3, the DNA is TGTGCCAGCAGCCCCCTCCCTTATAGCGGGAGTTCCTACAATGATCAGTTCTTC.

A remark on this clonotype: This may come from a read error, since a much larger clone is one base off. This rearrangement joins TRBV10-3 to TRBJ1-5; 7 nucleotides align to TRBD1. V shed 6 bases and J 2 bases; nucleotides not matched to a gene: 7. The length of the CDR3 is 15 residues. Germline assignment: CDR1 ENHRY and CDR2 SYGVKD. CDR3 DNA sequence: TGTGCCATCAGCGTACAGGGGCAAGGCAATCAGCCCCAGCATTTT. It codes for CAISVQGQGNQPQHF.

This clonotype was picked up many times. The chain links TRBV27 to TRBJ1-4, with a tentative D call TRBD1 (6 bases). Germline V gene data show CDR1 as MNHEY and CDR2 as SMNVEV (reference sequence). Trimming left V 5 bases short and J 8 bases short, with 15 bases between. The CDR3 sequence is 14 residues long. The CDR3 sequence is CASSLRGGGEKLFF. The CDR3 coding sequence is TGTGCCAGCAGTCTCAGGGGTGGTGGGGAAAAACTGTTTTTT.

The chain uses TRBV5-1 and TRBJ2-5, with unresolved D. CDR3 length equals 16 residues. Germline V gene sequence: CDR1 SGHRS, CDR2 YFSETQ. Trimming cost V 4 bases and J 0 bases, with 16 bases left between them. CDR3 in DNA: TGCGCCAGCAGCCCCCCCCTAGGCAGGTACCAAGAGACCCAGTACTTC. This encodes CASSPPLGRYQETQYF.

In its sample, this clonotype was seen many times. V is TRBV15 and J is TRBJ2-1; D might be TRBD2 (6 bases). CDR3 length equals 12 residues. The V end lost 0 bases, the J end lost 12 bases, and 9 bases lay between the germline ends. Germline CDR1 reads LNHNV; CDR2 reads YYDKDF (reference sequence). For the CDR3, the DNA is TGTGCCACCAGCAGAGACCCGGGGGTGCAGTTCTTC. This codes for CATSRDPGVQFF.

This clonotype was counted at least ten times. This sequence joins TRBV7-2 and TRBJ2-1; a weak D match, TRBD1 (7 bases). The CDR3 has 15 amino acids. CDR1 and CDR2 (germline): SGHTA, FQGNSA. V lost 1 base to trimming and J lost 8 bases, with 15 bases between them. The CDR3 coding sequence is TGTGCCAGCAGCTTAGTCAGCAGGGGGGCCCATGAGCAGTTCTTC. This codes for CASSLVSRGAHEQFF.

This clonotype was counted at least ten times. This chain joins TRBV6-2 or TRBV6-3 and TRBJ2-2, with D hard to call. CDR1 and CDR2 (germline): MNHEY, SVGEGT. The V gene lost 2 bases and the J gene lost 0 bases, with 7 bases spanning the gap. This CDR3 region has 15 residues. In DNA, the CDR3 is TGTGCCAGCAGTTACGTTCGTCCGAACACCGGGGAGCTGTTTTTT. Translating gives CASSYVRPNTGELFF.